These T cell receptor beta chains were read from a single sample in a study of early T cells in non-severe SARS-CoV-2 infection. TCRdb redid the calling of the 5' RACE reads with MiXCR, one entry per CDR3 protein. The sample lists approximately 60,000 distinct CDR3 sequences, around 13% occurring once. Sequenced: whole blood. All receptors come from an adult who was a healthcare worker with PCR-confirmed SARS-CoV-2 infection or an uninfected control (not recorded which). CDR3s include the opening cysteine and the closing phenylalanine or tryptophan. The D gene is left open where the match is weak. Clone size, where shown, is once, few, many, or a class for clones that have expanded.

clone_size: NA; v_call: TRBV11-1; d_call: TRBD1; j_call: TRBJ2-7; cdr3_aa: CASSPSGGRNEQYF; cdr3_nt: TGTGCCAGCAGCCCCTCAGGGGGCAGGAACGAGCAGTACTTC
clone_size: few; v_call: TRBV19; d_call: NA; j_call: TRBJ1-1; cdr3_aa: CASNSSPGEAFF; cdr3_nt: TGTGCCAGTAACAGTAGTCCGGGTGAAGCTTTCTTT
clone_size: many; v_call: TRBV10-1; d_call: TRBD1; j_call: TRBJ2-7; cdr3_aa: CASSDRGRSYEQYF; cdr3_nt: TGCGCCAGCAGTGACAGGGGGAGATCCTACGAGCAGTACTTC
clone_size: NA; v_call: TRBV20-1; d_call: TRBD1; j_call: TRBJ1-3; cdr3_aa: CSARDRAGGSSGNTIYF; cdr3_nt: TGCAGTGCTAGAGACCGGGCAGGGGGTTCCTCTGGAAACACCATATATTTT
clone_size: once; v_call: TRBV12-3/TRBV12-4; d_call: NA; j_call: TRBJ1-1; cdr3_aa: CASSQEGEAFF; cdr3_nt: TGTGCCAGCAGTCAGGAAGGAGAAGCTTTCTTT
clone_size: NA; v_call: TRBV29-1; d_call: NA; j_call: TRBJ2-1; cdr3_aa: CSAGLNNEQFF; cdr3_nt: TGCAGCGCCGGCCTTAACAATGAGCAGTTCTTC
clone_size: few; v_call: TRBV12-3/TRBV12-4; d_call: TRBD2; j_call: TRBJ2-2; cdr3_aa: CASSEGLGNTGELFF; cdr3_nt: TGTGCCAGCAGTGAGGGACTAGGAAACACCGGGGAGCTGTTTTTT
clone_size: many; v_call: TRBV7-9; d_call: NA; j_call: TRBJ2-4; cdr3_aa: CASSLAGGANIQYF; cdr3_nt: TGTGCCAGCAGCTTAGCGGGTGGAGCGAACATTCAGTACTTC
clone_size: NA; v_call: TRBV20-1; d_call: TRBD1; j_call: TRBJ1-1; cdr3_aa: CSARRDFSDRAYHGAFF; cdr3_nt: TGCAGTGCTAGAAGGGACTTCTCCGACAGGGCCTACCACGGGGCTTTCTTT
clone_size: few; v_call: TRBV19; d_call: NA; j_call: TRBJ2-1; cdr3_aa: CASSIPYFGGPISEQFF; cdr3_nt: TGTGCCAGTAGTATACCCTATTTTGGGGGTCCGATATCCGAGCAGTTCTTC
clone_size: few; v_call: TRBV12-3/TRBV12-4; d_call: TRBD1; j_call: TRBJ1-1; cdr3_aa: CASRERTGTEAFF; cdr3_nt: TGTGCCAGCAGGGAAAGGACAGGCACTGAAGCTTTCTTT
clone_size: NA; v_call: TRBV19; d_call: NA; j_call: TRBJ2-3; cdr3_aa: CASSMVAVLTTDTQYF; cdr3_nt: TGTGCCAGTAGTATGGTGGCGGTTCTAACCACAGATACGCAGTATTTT
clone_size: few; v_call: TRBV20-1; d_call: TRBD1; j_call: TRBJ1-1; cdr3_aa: CSALDRGLNTEAFF; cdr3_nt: TGCAGTGCCTTAGACAGGGGGCTGAACACTGAAGCTTTCTTT
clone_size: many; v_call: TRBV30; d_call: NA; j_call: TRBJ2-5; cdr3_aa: CAWSTIQETQYF; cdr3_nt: TGTGCCTGGAGTACGATCCAAGAGACCCAGTACTTC
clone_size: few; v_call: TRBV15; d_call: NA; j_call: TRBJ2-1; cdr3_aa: CATSRDKSGALRVYNEQFF; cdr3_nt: TGTGCCACCAGCAGAGATAAGTCGGGGGCCCTTAGAGTGTACAATGAGCAGTTCTTC
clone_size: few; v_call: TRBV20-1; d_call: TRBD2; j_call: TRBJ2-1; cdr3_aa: CSAPEAGTSGGYYNEQFF; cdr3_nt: TGCAGTGCCCCTGAGGCCGGGACTAGCGGGGGTTATTACAATGAGCAGTTCTTC
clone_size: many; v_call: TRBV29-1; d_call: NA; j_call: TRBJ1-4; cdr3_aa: CSVASGYEKLFF; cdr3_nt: TGCAGCGTTGCCTCAGGGTACGAAAAACTGTTTTTT
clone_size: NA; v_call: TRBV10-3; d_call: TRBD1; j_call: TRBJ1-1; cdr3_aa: CAISESIGVLTGGKAFF; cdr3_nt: TGTGCCATCAGTGAGTCGATAGGTGTCTTGACAGGGGGAAAAGCTTTCTTT
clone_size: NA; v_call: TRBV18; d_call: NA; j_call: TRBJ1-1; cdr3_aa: CASSPHEGFLGTEAFF; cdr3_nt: TGTGCCAGCTCACCCCACGAGGGCTTCCTCGGCACTGAAGCTTTCTTT
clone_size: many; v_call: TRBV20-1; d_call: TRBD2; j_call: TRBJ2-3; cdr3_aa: CSAEGLAGADTQYF; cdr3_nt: TGCAGTGCTGAGGGACTAGCGGGCGCAGATACGCAGTATTTT
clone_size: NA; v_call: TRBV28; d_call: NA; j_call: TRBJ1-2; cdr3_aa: CASRMPLANYGYTF; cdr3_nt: TGTGCCAGCAGGATGCCCCTAGCTAACTATGGCTACACCTTC
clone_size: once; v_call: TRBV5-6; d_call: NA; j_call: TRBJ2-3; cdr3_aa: CASSFGTSDTQYF; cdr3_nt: TGTGCCAGCAGCTTCGGGACGTCAGATACGCAGTATTTT
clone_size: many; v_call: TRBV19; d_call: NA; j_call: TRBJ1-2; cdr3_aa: CATKTNYGYTF; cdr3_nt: TGTGCCACAAAAACTAACTATGGCTACACCTTC
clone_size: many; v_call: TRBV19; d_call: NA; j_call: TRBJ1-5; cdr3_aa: CASSQTANQPQHF; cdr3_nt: TGTGCCAGTAGTCAAACCGCGAATCAGCCCCAGCATTTT
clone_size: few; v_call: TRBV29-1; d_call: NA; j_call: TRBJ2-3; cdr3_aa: CSAARAPTDTQYF; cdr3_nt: TGCAGCGCCGCGCGGGCCCCCACAGATACGCAGTATTTT
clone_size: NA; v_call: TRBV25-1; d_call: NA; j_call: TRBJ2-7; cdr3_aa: CASCRQGVVCEQYF; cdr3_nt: TGTGCCAGCTGCCGGCAGGGAGTCGTATGCGAGCAGTACTTC
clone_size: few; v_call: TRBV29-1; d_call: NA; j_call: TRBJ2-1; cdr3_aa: CSVTPDLGTNEQFF; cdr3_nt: TGCAGCGTTACCCCGGACCTGGGGACCAATGAGCAGTTCTTC
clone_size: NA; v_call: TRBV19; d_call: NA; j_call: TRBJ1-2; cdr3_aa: CASSIGDTTYGYTF; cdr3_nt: TGTGCCAGTAGTATAGGGGACACCACCTATGGCTACACCTTC
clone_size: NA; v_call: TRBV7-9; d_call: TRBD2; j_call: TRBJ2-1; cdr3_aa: CAGGTSAVDEQFF; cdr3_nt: TGTGCCGGTGGGACTAGCGCGGTCGATGAGCAGTTCTTC
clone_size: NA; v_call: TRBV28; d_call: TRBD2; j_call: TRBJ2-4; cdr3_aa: CASSLSRTRKNIQYF; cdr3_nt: TGTGCCAGCAGTTTATCGCGGACTAGGAAAAACATTCAGTACTTC
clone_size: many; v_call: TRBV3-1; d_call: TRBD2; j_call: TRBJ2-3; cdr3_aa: CASSPRLAGGIDTQYF; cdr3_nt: TGTGCCAGCAGCCCTCGACTAGCGGGGGGTATTGATACGCAGTATTTT
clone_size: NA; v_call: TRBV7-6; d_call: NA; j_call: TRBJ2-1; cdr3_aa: CASSPDLAAYNEQFF; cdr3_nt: TGTGCCAGCAGCCCGGACCTCGCTGCCTACAATGAGCAGTTCTTC
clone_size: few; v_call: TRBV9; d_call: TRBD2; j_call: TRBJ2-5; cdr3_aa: CASSVGGNSGGEETQYF; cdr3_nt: TGTGCCAGCAGCGTAGGAGGGAATAGCGGGGGCGAAGAGACCCAGTACTTC
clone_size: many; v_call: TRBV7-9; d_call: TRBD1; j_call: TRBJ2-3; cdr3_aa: CASSPSQGAVDTQYF; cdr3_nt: TGTGCCAGCAGCCCCTCCCAGGGGGCAGTAGATACGCAGTATTTT
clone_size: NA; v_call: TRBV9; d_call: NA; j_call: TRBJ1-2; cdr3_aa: CASSVDRNYGYTF; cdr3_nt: TGTGCCAGCAGCGTTGACAGGAACTATGGCTACACCTTC
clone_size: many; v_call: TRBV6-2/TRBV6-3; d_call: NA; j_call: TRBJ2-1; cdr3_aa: CASSIRRDYEQFF; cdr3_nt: TGTGCCAGCAGCATAAGGCGAGATTATGAGCAGTTCTTC
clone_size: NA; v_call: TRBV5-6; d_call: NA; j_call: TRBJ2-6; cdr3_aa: CASSLRRDIPVLTF; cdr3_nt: TGTGCCAGCAGCTTGAGGCGGGACATACCCGTCCTGACTTTC
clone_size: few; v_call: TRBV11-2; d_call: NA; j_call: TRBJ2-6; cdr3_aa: CASRITGANVLTF; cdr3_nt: TGTGCCAGCAGAATAACTGGGGCCAACGTCCTGACTTTC
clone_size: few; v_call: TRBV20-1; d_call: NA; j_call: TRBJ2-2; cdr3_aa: CSARRRNTGELFF; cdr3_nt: TGCAGTGCTAGACGACGGAACACCGGGGAGCTGTTTTTT
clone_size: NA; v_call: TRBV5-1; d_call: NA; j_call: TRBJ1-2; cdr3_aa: CASSLDPGRTNYGYTF; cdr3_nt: TGCGCCAGCAGCTTGGATCCAGGGAGGACTAACTATGGCTACACCTTC
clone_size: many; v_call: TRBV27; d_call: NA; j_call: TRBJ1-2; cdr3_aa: CASSPTTGGRNYGYTF; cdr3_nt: TGTGCCAGCAGTCCCACTACGGGGGGACGGAACTATGGCTACACCTTC
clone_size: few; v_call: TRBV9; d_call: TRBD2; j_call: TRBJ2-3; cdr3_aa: CASSASGGAPDTQYF; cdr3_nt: TGTGCCAGCAGCGCTAGCGGGGGGGCGCCAGATACGCAGTATTTT
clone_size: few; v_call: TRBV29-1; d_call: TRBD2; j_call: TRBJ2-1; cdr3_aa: CSGSTGGSSYNEQFF; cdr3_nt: TGCAGCGGCAGTACCGGGGGGAGCTCCTACAATGAGCAGTTCTTC